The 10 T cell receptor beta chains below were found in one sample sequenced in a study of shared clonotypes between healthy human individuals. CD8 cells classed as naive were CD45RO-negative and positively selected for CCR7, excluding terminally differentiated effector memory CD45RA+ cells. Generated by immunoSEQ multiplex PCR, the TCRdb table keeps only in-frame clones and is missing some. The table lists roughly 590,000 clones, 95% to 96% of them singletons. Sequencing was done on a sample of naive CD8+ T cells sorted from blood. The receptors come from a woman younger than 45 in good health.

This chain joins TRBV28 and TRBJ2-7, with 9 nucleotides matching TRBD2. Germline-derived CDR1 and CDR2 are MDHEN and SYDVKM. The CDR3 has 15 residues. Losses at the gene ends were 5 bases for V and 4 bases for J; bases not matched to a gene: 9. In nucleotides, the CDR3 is TGTGCCAGCAGTGGGGGGACTAGCAATGGGTACGAGCAGTACTTC. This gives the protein CASSGGTSNGYEQYF.

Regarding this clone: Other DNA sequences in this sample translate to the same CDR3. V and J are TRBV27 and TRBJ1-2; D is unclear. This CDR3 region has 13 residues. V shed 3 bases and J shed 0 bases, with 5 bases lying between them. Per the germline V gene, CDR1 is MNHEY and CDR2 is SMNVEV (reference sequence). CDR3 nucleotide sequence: TGTGCCAGCAGTTTCGGCCCTAACTATGGCTACACCTTC. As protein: CASSFGPNYGYTF.

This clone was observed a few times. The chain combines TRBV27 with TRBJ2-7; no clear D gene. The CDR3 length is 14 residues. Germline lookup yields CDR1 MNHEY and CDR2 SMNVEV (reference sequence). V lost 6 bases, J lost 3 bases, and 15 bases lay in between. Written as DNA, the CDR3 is TGTGCCAGCAGCCCAACGGTCTCCCACTACGAGCAGTACTTC. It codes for CASSPTVSHYEQYF.

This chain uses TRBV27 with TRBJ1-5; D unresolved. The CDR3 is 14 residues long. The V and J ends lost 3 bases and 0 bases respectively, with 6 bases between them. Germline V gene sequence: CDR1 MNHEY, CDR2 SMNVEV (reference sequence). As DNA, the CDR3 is TGTGCCAGCAGTTTCAGCCTTAGCAATCAGCCCCAGCATTTT. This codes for CASSFSLSNQPQHF.

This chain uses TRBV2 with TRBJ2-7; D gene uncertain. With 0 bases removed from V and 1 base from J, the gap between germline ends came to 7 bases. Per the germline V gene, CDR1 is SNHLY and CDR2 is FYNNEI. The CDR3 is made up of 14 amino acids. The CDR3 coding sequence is TGTGCCAGCAGTGAAGCGCCACAGTCCTACGAGCAGTACTTC. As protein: CASSEAPQSYEQYF.

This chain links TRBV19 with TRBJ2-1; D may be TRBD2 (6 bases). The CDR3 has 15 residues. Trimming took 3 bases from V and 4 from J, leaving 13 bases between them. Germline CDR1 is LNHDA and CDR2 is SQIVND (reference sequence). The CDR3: CASSISSGTYNEQFF. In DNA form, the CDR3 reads TGTGCCAGTAGTATCTCATCGGGGACTTACAATGAGCAGTTCTTC.

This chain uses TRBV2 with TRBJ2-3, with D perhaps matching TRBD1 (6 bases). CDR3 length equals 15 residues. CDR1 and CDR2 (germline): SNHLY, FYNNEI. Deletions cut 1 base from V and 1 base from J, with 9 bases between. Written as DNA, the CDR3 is TGTGCCAGCAGTGAAGGGGCAGGGGGCACAGATACGCAGTATTTT. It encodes CASSEGAGGTDTQYF.

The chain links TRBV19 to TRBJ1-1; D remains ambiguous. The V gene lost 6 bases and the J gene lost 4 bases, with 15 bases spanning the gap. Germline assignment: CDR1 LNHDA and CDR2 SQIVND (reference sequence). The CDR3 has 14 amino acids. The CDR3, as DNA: TGTGCCAGTAGCCCCGCGGAGGGAGTCACTGAAGCTTTCTTT. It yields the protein CASSPAEGVTEAFF.

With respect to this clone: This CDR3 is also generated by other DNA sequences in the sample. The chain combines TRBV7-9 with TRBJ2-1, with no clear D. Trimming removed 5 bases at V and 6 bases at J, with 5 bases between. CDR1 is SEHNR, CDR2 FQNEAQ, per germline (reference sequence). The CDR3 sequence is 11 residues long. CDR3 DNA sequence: TGTGCCAGCAGCCCGGGCAATGAGCAGTTCTTC. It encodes CASSPGNEQFF. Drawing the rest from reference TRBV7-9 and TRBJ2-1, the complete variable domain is DTGVSQNPRHKITKRGQNVTFRCDPISEHNRLYWYRQTLGQGPEFLTYFQNEAQLEKSRLLSDRFSAERPKGSFSTLEIQRTEQGDSAMYLCASSPGNEQFFGPGTRLTVL.

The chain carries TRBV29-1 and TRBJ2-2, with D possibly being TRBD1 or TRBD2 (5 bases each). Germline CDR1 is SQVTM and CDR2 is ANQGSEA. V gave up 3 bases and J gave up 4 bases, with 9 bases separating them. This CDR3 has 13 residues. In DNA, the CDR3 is TGCAGCGTTGAGTCAGGGAGCACCGGGGAGCTGTTTTTT. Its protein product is CSVESGSTGELFF.